These T cell receptor beta chains were read from a single sample in a study of T cell responses to AZD1222 COVID-19 vaccine. Measured with immunoSEQ multiplex PCR; TCRdb has only the in-frame clones, and not every one. The sample has roughly 180,000 clones; about 91% are singletons. This sample comprised peripheral blood, obtained on day 0 of AZD1222 vaccination. The receptors shown here come from an adult in good health. Both conserved end residues are part of each CDR3. The D gene is left open where the match is weak. Rows give clone size only sometimes, using once, few, many, or a class for an expanded clone.

v_gene: TRBV24-1; d_gene: -; j_gene: TRBJ1-1; abundance: -; CDR3aa: CATKEGTEAFF; CDR3nt: TGTGCCACCAAGGAGGGGACTGAAGCTTTCTTT
v_gene: TRBV19; d_gene: -; j_gene: TRBJ1-2; abundance: -; CDR3aa: CASSIDGRQGYGYTF; CDR3nt: TGTGCCAGTAGTATAGACGGCCGCCAGGGCTATGGCTACACCTTC
v_gene: TRBV5-7; d_gene: -; j_gene: TRBJ1-5; abundance: -; CDR3aa: CASSLRWGPSNQPQHF; CDR3nt: TGTGCCAGCAGCTTGAGGTGGGGACCTAGCAATCAGCCCCAGCATTTT
v_gene: TRBV28; d_gene: -; j_gene: TRBJ1-4; abundance: -; CDR3aa: CASSLILAGGDEKLFF; CDR3nt: TGTGCCAGCAGTTTAATTTTGGCAGGAGGGGATGAAAAACTGTTTTTT
v_gene: TRBV19; d_gene: -; j_gene: TRBJ1-2; abundance: -; CDR3aa: CASSIDSGQTYGYTF; CDR3nt: TGTGCCAGTAGTATAGATTCGGGGCAGACCTATGGCTACACCTTC
v_gene: TRBV5-1; d_gene: -; j_gene: TRBJ1-1; abundance: once; CDR3aa: CASSPTFNRQPSF; CDR3nt: TGCGCCAGCAGCCCAACTTTCAATAGACAGCCCTCATTT
v_gene: TRBV19; d_gene: TRBD2; j_gene: TRBJ2-1; abundance: -; CDR3aa: CASSMMREVPNEQFF; CDR3nt: TGTGCCAGTAGTATGATGCGGGAGGTCCCCAATGAGCAGTTCTTC
v_gene: TRBV7-2; d_gene: -; j_gene: TRBJ1-6; abundance: -; CDR3aa: CASSLVGLNSPLHF; CDR3nt: TGTGCCAGCAGCTTAGTGGGTTTGAATTCACCCCTCCACTTT
v_gene: TRBV28; d_gene: TRBD1; j_gene: TRBJ1-2; abundance: -; CDR3aa: CASSFRGLGGYTF; CDR3nt: TGTGCCAGCAGTTTCAGGGGGCTAGGTGGCTACACCTTC
v_gene: TRBV28; d_gene: -; j_gene: TRBJ1-1; abundance: -; CDR3aa: CASSSPGRGATEAFF; CDR3nt: TGTGCCAGCAGTTCCCCAGGCCGGGGCGCCACTGAAGCTTTCTTT
v_gene: TRBV6-2/TRBV6-3; d_gene: -; j_gene: TRBJ1-5; abundance: -; CDR3aa: CASSPDDRYRNQPQHF; CDR3nt: TGTGCCAGCAGTCCGGACGACAGGTATCGCAATCAGCCCCAGCATTTT
v_gene: TRBV6-6; d_gene: -; j_gene: TRBJ1-3; abundance: -; CDR3aa: CASSYGQPNTIYF; CDR3nt: TGTGCCAGCAGTTACGGGCAGCCAAACACCATATATTTT
v_gene: TRBV19; d_gene: -; j_gene: TRBJ2-3; abundance: -; CDR3aa: CASTELGADTQYF; CDR3nt: TGTGCCAGTACCGAACTGGGGGCAGATACGCAGTATTTT
v_gene: TRBV6-4; d_gene: TRBD1; j_gene: TRBJ1-2; abundance: -; CDR3aa: CASSVLDRVGSGYTF; CDR3nt: TGTGCCAGCAGTGTCCTCGACAGGGTGGGATCTGGCTACACCTTC
v_gene: TRBV27; d_gene: TRBD1; j_gene: TRBJ2-2; abundance: -; CDR3aa: CASSSPGPGQGTTGELFF; CDR3nt: TGTGCCAGCAGTTCCCCCGGTCCGGGACAGGGGACCACCGGGGAGCTGTTTTTT
v_gene: TRBV30; d_gene: -; j_gene: TRBJ1-5; abundance: -; CDR3aa: CAWSGGAWSNQPQHF; CDR3nt: TGTGCCTGGAGTGGCGGGGCATGGAGCAATCAGCCCCAGCATTTT
v_gene: TRBV5-1; d_gene: TRBD2; j_gene: TRBJ2-1; abundance: -; CDR3aa: CASSKGQREGYNEQFF; CDR3nt: TGCGCCAGCAGCAAAGGCCAGCGGGAGGGGTACAATGAGCAGTTCTTC
v_gene: TRBV5-1; d_gene: -; j_gene: TRBJ1-1; abundance: -; CDR3aa: CASSLLIRGPNTEAFF; CDR3nt: TGCGCCAGCAGCTTGCTTATTCGTGGCCCGAACACTGAAGCTTTCTTT